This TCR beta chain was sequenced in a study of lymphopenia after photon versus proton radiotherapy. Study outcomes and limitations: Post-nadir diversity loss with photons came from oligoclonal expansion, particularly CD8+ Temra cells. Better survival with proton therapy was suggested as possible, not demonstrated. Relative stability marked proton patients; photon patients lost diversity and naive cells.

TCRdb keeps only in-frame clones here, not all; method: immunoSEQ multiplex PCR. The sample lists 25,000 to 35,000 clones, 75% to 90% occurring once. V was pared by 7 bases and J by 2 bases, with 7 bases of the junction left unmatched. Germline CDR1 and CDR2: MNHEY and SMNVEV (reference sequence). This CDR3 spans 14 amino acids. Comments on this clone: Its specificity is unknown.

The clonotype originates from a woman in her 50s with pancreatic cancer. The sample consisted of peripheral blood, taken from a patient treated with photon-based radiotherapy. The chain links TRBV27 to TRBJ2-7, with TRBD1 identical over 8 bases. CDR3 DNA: TGTGCCAGCAACGGACAGGGCAGCACCTACGAGCAGTACTTC. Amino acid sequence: CASNGQGSTYEQYF.